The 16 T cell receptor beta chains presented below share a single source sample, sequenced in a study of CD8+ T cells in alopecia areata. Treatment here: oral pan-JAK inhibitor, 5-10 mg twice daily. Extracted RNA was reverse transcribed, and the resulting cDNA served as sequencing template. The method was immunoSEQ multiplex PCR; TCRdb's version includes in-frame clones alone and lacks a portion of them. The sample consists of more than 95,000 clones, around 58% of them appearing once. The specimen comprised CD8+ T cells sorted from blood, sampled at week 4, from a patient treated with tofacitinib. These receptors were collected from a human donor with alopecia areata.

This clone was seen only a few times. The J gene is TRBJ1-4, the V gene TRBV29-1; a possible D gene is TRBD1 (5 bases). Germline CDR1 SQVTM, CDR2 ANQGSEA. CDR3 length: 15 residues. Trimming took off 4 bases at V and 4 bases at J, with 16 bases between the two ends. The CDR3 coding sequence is TGCAGCGTTGGAATAGACAGCCTCCTTAATGAAAAACTGTTTTTT. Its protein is CSVGIDSLLNEKLFF. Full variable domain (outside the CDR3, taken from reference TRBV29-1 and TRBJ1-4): SAVISQKPSRDICQRGTSLTIQCQVDSQVTMMFWYRQQPGQSLTLIATANQGSEATYESGFVIDKFPISRPNLTFSTLTVSNMSPEDSSIYLCSVGIDSLLNEKLFFGSGTQLSVL.

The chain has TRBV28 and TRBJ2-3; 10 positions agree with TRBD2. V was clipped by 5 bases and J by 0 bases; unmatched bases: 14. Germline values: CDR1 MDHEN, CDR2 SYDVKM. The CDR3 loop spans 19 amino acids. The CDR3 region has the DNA TGTGCCAGCAGTCCTCCGGTGGTACTAGCGGGGCCTAGCACAGATACGCAGTATTTT. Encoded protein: CASSPPVVLAGPSTDTQYF.

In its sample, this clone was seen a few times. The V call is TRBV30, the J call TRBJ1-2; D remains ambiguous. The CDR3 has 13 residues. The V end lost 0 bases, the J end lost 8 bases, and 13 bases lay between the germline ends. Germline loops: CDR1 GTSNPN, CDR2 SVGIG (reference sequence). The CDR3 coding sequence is TGTGCCTGGAGTGTAGGGCGGCAATTAGGCTACACCTTC. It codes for CAWSVGRQLGYTF.

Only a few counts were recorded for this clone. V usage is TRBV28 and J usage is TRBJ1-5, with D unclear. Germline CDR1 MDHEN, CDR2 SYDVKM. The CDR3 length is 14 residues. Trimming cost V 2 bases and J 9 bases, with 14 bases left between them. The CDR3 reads CASSLTGEVGPQHF. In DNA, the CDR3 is TGTGCCAGCAGTTTAACCGGAGAAGTTGGGCCCCAGCATTTT.

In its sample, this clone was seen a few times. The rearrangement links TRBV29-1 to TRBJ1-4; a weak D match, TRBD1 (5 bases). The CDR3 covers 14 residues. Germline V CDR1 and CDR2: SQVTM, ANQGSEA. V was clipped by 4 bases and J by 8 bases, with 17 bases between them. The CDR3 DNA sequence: TGCAGCGTTGGTCGGCAGGGTTCAACGGAAAAACTGTTTTTT. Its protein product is CSVGRQGSTEKLFF.

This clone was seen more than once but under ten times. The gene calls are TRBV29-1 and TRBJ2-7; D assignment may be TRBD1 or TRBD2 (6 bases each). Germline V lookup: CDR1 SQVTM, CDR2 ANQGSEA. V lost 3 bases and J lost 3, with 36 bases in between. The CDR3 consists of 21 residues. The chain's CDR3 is CSVENEGGAKIPYQGLYEQYF. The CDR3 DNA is TGCAGCGTTGAGAACGAGGGGGGAGCTAAAATCCCATATCAGGGGCTCTACGAGCAGTACTTC.

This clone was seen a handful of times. In nucleotides, the CDR3 is TGTGCCAGCAGCACGACCTCCGGGACCCAGTACTTC. Translated: CASSTTSGTQYF. The rearrangement joins TRBV13 to TRBJ2-5; no clear D gene. The CDR3 has 12 amino acids. Germline CDR1 reads PRHDT; CDR2 reads FYEKMQ (reference sequence). V dropped 5 bases and J dropped 7 bases, with 11 bases sitting between them.

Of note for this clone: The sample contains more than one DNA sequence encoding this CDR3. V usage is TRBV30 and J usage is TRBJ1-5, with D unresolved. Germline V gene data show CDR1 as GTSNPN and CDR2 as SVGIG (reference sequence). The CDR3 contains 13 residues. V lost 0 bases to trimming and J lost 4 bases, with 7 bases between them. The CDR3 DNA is TGTGCCTGGAGTGTAGGTCGTAATCAGCCCCAGCATTTT. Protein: CAWSVGRNQPQHF.

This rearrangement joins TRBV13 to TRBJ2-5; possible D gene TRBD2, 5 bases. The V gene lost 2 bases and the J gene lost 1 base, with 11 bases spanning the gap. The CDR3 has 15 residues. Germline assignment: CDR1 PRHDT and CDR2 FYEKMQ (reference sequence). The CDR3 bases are TGTGCCAGCAGCTTATTTGGAGGAAGCCAAGAGACCCAGTACTTC. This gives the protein CASSLFGGSQETQYF. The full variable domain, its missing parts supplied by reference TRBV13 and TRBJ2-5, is AAGVIQSPRHLIKEKRETATLKCYPIPRHDTVYWYQQGPGQDPQFLISFYEKMQSDKGSIPDRFSAQQFSDYHSELNMSSLELGDSALYFCASSLFGGSQETQYFGPGTRLLVL.

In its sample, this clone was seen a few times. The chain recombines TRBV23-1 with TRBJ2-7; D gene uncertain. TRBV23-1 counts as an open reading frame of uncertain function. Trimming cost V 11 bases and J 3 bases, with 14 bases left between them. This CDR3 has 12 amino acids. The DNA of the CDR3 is TGCGCCTTCTGTCCCGGGTTCTACGAGCAGTACTTC. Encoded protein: CAFCPGFYEQYF.

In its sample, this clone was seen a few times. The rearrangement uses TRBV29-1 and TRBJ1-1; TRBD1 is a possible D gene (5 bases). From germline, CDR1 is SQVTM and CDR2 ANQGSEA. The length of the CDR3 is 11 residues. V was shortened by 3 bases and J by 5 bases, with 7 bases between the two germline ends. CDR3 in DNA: TGCAGCGTTGAGGGGGAAACTGAAGCTTTCTTT. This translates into CSVEGETEAFF.

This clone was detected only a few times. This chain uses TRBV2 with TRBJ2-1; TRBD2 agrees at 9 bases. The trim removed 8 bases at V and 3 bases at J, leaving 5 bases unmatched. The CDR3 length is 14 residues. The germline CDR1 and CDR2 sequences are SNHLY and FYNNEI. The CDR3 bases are TGTGCCAGCGTAAGCGGGGGGTTCTACAATGAGCAGTTCTTC. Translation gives CASVSGGFYNEQFF.

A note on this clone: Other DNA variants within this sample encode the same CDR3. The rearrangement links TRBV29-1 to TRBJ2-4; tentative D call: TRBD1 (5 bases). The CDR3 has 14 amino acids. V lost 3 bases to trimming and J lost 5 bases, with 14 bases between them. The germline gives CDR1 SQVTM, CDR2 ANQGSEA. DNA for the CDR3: TGCAGCGTTGAGGGGCAGCGAGGCGAAAACATTCAGTACTTC. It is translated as CSVEGQRGENIQYF. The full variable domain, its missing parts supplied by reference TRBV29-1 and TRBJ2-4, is SAVISQKPSRDICQRGTSLTIQCQVDSQVTMMFWYRQQPGQSLTLIATANQGSEATYESGFVIDKFPISRPNLTFSTLTVSNMSPEDSSIYLCSVEGQRGENIQYFGAGTRLSVL.

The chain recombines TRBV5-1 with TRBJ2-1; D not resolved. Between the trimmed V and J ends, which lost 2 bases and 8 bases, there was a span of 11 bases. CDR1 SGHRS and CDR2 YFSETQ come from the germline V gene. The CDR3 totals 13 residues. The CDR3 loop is CASSFGAIDEQFF. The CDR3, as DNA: TGCGCCAGCAGCTTTGGCGCCATCGATGAGCAGTTCTTC.

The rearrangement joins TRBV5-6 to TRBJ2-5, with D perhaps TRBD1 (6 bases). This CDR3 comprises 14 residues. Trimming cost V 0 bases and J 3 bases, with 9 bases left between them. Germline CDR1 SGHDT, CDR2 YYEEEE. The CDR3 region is CASSLGGQKETQYF. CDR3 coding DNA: TGTGCCAGCAGCTTGGGGGGGCAGAAAGAGACCCAGTACTTC. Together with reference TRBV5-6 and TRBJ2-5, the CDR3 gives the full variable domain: DAGVTQSPTHLIKTRGQQVTLRCSPKSGHDTVSWYQQALGQGPQFIFQYYEEEERQRGNFPDRFSGHQFPNYSSELNVNALLLGDSALYLCASSLGGQKETQYFGPGTRLLVL.

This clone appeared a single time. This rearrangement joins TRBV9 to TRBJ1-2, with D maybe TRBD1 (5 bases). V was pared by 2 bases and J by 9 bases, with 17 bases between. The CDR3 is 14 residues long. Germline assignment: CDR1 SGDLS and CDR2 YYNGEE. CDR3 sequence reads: CASSVGSEPDSYTF. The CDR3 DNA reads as TGTGCCAGCAGCGTCGGATCCGAACCGGACAGCTACACCTTC.